This record looks at one TCR beta chain sequence and its context. Sequence at one end of the junction differs from germline and may be a read error. The data originate from a study of shared clonotypes between healthy human individuals. Study at large: Donors had three CD4 naive, three CD4 memory, two CD8 naive and one CD8 memory plate apiece.

This CDR3 comprises 11 residues. The germline gives CDR1 MNHNY, CDR2 SVGAGI (reference sequence). It was CD45RO-negative cells, positively selected for CCR7, that made up naive CD8 cells, with terminally differentiated effector memory CD45RA+ cells excluded. The protocol was immunoSEQ multiplex PCR, while the TCRdb copy is restricted to in-frame clones and leaves out a portion. The profile shows fewer than 700,000 clones, roughly 95% of them singletons. Material for sequencing was naive CD8+ T cells sorted from blood. The V call is TRBV6-6, the J call TRBJ2-1; D perhaps matches TRBD2 (6 bases). This receptor was taken from a woman aged 25 to 45 in good health. The CDR3: CASTLGEELFF. CDR3 DNA: TGTGCCAGCACCCTAGGGGAGGAGCTGTTCTTC.